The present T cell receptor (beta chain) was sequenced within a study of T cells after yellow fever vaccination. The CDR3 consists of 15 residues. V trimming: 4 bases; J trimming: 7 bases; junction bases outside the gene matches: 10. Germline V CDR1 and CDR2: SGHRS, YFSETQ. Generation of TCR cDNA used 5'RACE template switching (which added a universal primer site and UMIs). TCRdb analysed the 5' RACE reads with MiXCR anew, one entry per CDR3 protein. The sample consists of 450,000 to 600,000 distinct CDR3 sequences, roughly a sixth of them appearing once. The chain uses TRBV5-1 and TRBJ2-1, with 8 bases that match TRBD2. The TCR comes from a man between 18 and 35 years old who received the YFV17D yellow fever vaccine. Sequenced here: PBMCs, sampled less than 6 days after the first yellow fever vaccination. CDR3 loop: CASSAGRGAGNEQFF. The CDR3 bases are TGCGCCAGCAGCGCCGGGCGGGGGGCTGGGAATGAGCAGTTCTTC.